Below are 13 T cell receptor beta chains sequenced from a single sample in a study of blood T cell repertoires in COVID-19. Sequencing was performed with immunoSEQ multiplex PCR; in TCRdb, only in-frame clones are kept and a portion is missing. The table lists approximately 150,000 clones, about four fifths of them singletons, with roughly 11% in the top ten. The specimen was peripheral blood. The receptors derive from a man in his sixties with active or convalescent COVID-19.

The V call is TRBV5-1, the J call TRBJ2-3; D is possibly TRBD1 (6 bases). With 0 bases removed from V and 10 bases from J, the gap between germline ends came to 12 bases. The CDR3 has 13 amino acids. The germline CDR1 and CDR2 sequences are SGHRS and YFSETQ. This chain's CDR3 is CASSLGTALAQYF. The CDR3 nucleotides read TGCGCCAGCAGCTTGGGGACAGCACTCGCGCAGTATTTT. Full variable domain (rest looked up from reference TRBV5-1 and TRBJ2-3): KAGVTQTPRYLIKTRGQQVTLSCSPISGHRSVSWYQQTPGQGLQFLFEYFSETQRNKGNFPGRFSGRQFSNSRSEMNVSTLELGDSALYLCASSLGTALAQYFGPGTRLTVL.

The chain uses TRBV11-2 and TRBJ2-5; no clear D. The CDR3 length is 13 residues. Trimming took off 5 bases at V and 5 bases at J, with 12 bases between the two ends. Germline V gene sequence: CDR1 SGHAT, CDR2 FQNNGV. The DNA for the CDR3 is TGTGCCAGCAGCCCCCCGGCCGGGGAGACCCAGTACTTC. The encoded protein is CASSPPAGETQYF.

The chain recombines TRBV3-1 (or the pseudogene TRBV3-2) with TRBJ1-3; D is uncertain. The CDR3 extends over 15 amino acids. Per the germline V gene, CDR1 is LGHDT and CDR2 is YNNKEL (reference sequence). V was cut by 3 bases and J by 0 bases, with 9 bases left in between. The CDR3 bases are TGTGCCAGCAGCCACGGCGGCCTCTCTGGAAACACCATATATTTT. Protein sequence: CASSHGGLSGNTIYF.

The rearrangement joins TRBV5-1 to TRBJ2-3, with D tentatively TRBD2 (6 bases). CDR3 length: 13 residues. Germline V gene lookup returns CDR1 SGHRS and CDR2 YFSETQ. Trimming left V 4 bases short and J 6 bases short, with 12 bases between. This CDR3 is CASSPGGWDTQYF. The CDR3 DNA sequence: TGCGCCAGCAGCCCTGGGGGGTGGGATACGCAGTATTTT.

The chain is built from TRBV2 and TRBJ1-4; D may be TRBD1 (5 bases). Trimming shortened V by 8 bases and J by 4 bases, and 11 bases separated the two germline ends. The CDR3 is made up of 13 amino acids. Germline V lookup: CDR1 SNHLY, CDR2 FYNNEI. The CDR3 is CASGGGFNEKLFF. Here the CDR3 DNA reads TGTGCCAGCGGGGGGGGTTTTAATGAAAAACTGTTTTTT.

The chain carries TRBV5-1 and TRBJ2-2, with 7 bases that match TRBD1. V was clipped by 4 bases and J by 4 bases; unmatched bases: 10. The germline V gene has CDR1 SGHRS and CDR2 YFSETQ. The CDR3 extends over 16 amino acids. CDR3 sequence (DNA): TGCGCCAGCAGCGGATCTACAGGGGACCTCACCGGGGAGCTGTTTTTT. Translating it yields CASSGSTGDLTGELFF. Based on the CDR3 plus reference TRBV5-1 and TRBJ2-2, the full variable domain is KAGVTQTPRYLIKTRGQQVTLSCSPISGHRSVSWYQQTPGQGLQFLFEYFSETQRNKGNFPGRFSGRQFSNSRSEMNVSTLELGDSALYLCASSGSTGDLTGELFFGEGSRLTVL.

This clone was found a few times. The rearrangement links TRBV28 to TRBJ2-3; 11 bases align to TRBD1. CDR1 and CDR2 from the germline V gene are MDHEN and SYDVKM. V lost 7 bases to trimming and J lost 4 bases; unmatched junction nucleotides: 7. The CDR3 length is 15 residues. The CDR3 DNA is TGTGCCAGCACGCCGGGACAGGGGGAGTCAGATACGCAGTATTTT. This translates into CASTPGQGESDTQYF.

This clone was detected only a few times. The rearrangement links TRBV7-3 to TRBJ1-3; 11 bases are shared with TRBD1. After removal of 3 bases from V and 5 bases from J, the junction contained 6 bases not matched to a gene. The CDR3 extends over 16 amino acids. CDR1 and CDR2 from the germline V gene are SGHTA and FQGTGA. CDR3 in DNA: TGTGCCAGCAGCTTCCCGGACAGGGGGCATAGAAACACCATATATTTT. The encoded protein is CASSFPDRGHRNTIYF. Full variable domain (missing parts from reference TRBV7-3 and TRBJ1-3): GAGVSQTPSNKVTEKGKYVELRCDPISGHTALYWYRQSLGQGPEFLIYFQGTGAADDSGLPNDRFFAVRPEGSVSTLKIQRTERGDSAVYLCASSFPDRGHRNTIYFGEGSWLTVV.

The genes are TRBV19 and TRBJ2-3; 9 bases fit TRBD1. V trimming: 4 bases; J trimming: 2 bases; junction bases outside the gene matches: 7. This CDR3 region has 16 residues. Germline CDR1 LNHDA, CDR2 SQIVND (reference sequence). This CDR3 is CASSKWGTGPTDTQYF. The CDR3 region has the DNA TGTGCCAGTAGTAAATGGGGGACAGGGCCCACAGATACGCAGTATTTT.

The J gene is TRBJ2-1, the V gene TRBV4-2, with 11 bases matching TRBD2. CDR1 is LGHNA, CDR2 YNFKEQ, per germline. Losses at the gene ends were 3 bases for V and 9 bases for J; bases not matched to a gene: 10. The CDR3 totals 16 residues. The CDR3 DNA follows: TGTGCCAGCAGCCAGCGAACTAGCGGGGGAGGGGCTGAGCAGTTCTTC. It specifies CASSQRTSGGGAEQFF.

This clone was seen only a few times. CDR3 amino acids: CASRQEFSGNTIYF. The CDR3 bases are TGTGCCAGCAGACAGGAGTTCTCTGGAAACACCATATATTTT. This rearrangement joins TRBV6-5 to TRBJ1-3, with D tentatively TRBD1 (5 bases). Deletions cut 6 bases from V and 0 bases from J, with 9 bases between. Germline V lookup: CDR1 MNHEY, CDR2 SVGAGI. The CDR3 has 14 residues.

DNA of the CDR3: TGTGCCAGCAGCCCAAACATATCCCGACTAGCGGGCCAAGGTGCAGCAGATACGCAGTATTTT. Its protein is CASSPNISRLAGQGAADTQYF. The rearrangement uses TRBV21-1 and TRBJ2-3; the tabulated D call, TRBD2, remains unverified against the DNA. TRBV21-1 is recorded as a pseudogene. The CDR3 spans 21 residues.

This clone was seen a single time. The chain is built from TRBV2 and TRBJ1-1; TRBD1 matches at 7 bases. V lost 4 bases and J lost 0; bases outside the gene matches: 5. The CDR3 has 15 amino acids. Germline V gene lookup returns CDR1 SNHLY and CDR2 FYNNEI. The CDR3 nucleotides are TGTGCCAGCAGTGGGGGACAGAACATGAACACTGAAGCTTTCTTT. Protein sequence: CASSGGQNMNTEAFF.